These 28 T cell receptor beta chains came from one sample sequenced in a study of T cell responses to AZD1222 COVID-19 vaccine. Clones were sequenced by immunoSEQ multiplex PCR, and TCRdb holds only the in-frame ones, with some missing. The table has about 160,000 clones, roughly 94% seen once. Sequenced here: peripheral blood, sampled on day 0 of AZD1222 vaccination. All receptors derive from an adult in good health.

The chain recombines TRBV19 with TRBJ1-6; D is possibly TRBD1 (5 bases). The CDR3 covers 14 residues. Deletions cut 3 bases from V and 7 bases from J, with 10 bases between. Germline CDR1 LNHDA, CDR2 SQIVND (reference sequence). The CDR3 loop is CASSIQGPNSPLHF. CDR3 DNA: TGTGCCAGTAGTATTCAGGGTCCCAATTCACCCCTCCACTTT. Combining the CDR3 with reference TRBV19 and TRBJ1-6 gives the whole variable domain DGGITQSPKYLFRKEGQNVTLSCEQNLNHDAMYWYRQDPGQGLRLIYYSQIVNDFQKGDIAEGYSVSREKKESFPLTVTSAQKNPTAFYLCASSIQGPNSPLHFGNGTRLTVT.

The V gene is TRBV5-6, the J gene TRBJ1-1, with D possibly matching TRBD1 (5 bases). The CDR3 is made up of 15 amino acids. Germline CDR1 reads SGHDT; CDR2 reads YYEEEE. V was pared by 3 bases and J by 0 bases, with 12 bases between. CDR3: CASSWGRPMNTEAFF. CDR3 DNA: TGTGCCAGCAGCTGGGGACGACCCATGAACACTGAAGCTTTCTTT.

The V call is TRBV3-1 (or the pseudogene TRBV3-2), the J call TRBJ1-2; D is ambiguous. This CDR3 contains 14 residues. The V gene's germline CDR1 is LGHDT and CDR2 YNNKEL (reference sequence). V gave up 1 base and J gave up 0 bases, with 6 bases separating them. As DNA, the CDR3 is TGTGCCAGCAGCCAAGGTGGGGCTAACTATGGCTACACCTTC. Its translation: CASSQGGANYGYTF.

The chain joins TRBV4-3 to TRBJ2-3; TRBD2 agrees at 8 bases. There are 15 residues in the CDR3. Trimming removed 0 bases from V and 2 bases from J; junction bases left unmatched: 1. CDR1 is LGHNA and CDR2 is YSLEER in the germline V gene. DNA for the CDR3: TGCGCCAGCAGCCAAGATAGCGGGAACACAGATACGCAGTATTTT. Amino acid sequence: CASSQDSGNTDTQYF.

This clone is a singleton in its sample. V usage is TRBV5-4 and J usage is TRBJ2-7, with 12 bases fitting TRBD2. Germline-derived CDR1 and CDR2 are SGHNT and YYREEE (reference sequence). V lost 4 bases to trimming and J lost 6 bases; unmatched junction nucleotides: 8. The CDR3 spans 15 residues. CDR3 in DNA: TGTGCCAGCAGCCGGAGGACTAGCGGGATCCGCGAGCAGTACGTC. This gives the protein CASSRRTSGIREQYV.

This chain connects TRBV7-8 to TRBJ2-2; no firm D call. V dropped 1 base and J dropped 0 bases, with 6 bases sitting between them. The CDR3 has 15 amino acids. Germline CDR1 and CDR2: SGHVS and FQNEAQ. As DNA, the CDR3 is TGTGCCAGCAGCTTAGATAGCCCGAACACCGGGGAGCTGTTTTTT. It is translated as CASSLDSPNTGELFF.

J is TRBJ1-2 and V is TRBV10-2, with D perhaps matching TRBD1 (5 bases). V was trimmed by 4 bases and J by 11 bases, leaving 14 bases between them. The V gene's germline CDR1 is WSHSY and CDR2 SAAADI. This CDR3 region has 12 residues. CDR3 nucleotides: TGCGCCAGCAGTGGACAGTGGGGCCCTTACACCTTC. As protein: CASSGQWGPYTF.

V usage is TRBV7-2 and J usage is TRBJ1-5; D is undetermined. Germline CDR1 SGHTA, CDR2 FQGNSA. Trimming cost V 3 bases and J 1 base, with 7 bases left between them. There are 14 residues in the CDR3. CDR3: CASSFVDSNQPQHF. Here the CDR3 DNA reads TGTGCCAGCAGCTTTGTAGACAGCAATCAGCCCCAGCATTTT.

This clone has just one count. The V gene is TRBV7-2, the J gene TRBJ1-2; tentative D call: TRBD1 (5 bases). Per germline, CDR1 SGHTA and CDR2 FQGNSA. The CDR3 consists of 16 residues. V lost 0 bases to trimming and J lost 4 bases, with 15 bases between them. In DNA, the CDR3 is TGTGCCAGCAGCTTAGCGATGGGACGGCCGATCTATGGCTACACCTTC. Protein: CASSLAMGRPIYGYTF.

This clone was found once. V and J are TRBV18 and TRBJ2-6; the D gene could be TRBD1 or TRBD2 (6 bases each). The length of the CDR3 is 17 residues. V was trimmed by 3 bases and J by 4 bases, leaving 16 bases between them. CDR1 and CDR2 from the germline V gene are KGHSH and LQKENI. In DNA, the CDR3 is TGTGCCAGCTCACCGTACAGGGACTTAATCGGGGCCAACGTCCTGACTTTC. Translated, it gives CASSPYRDLIGANVLTF.

J is TRBJ2-1 and V is TRBV6-6; 8 nucleotides match TRBD1. Trimming at V came to 5 bases and at J to 9 bases, leaving 6 bases not matched to a gene. This CDR3 has 13 amino acids. The germline V gene has CDR1 MNHNY and CDR2 SVGAGI (reference sequence). The CDR3 loop reads CASSTNRGTEQFF. The CDR3 DNA reads TGTGCCAGCAGTACAAACAGGGGGACTGAGCAGTTCTTC.

The V and J genes are TRBV7-2 and TRBJ1-1; 11 nucleotides agree with TRBD1. CDR3 length: 15 amino acids. Germline loops: CDR1 SGHTA, CDR2 FQGNSA. Trimming cost V 5 bases and J 1 base; bases outside gene matches: 3. CDR3 in amino acids: CASSLDRGQNTEAFF. The CDR3 nucleotides read TGTGCCAGCAGCCTGGACAGGGGGCAGAACACTGAAGCTTTCTTT.

The rearrangement joins TRBV21-1 to TRBJ2-2; the table names TRBD2, a call not compared with the DNA. TRBV21-1 is tagged as a pseudogene. The CDR3 is made up of 15 amino acids. For the CDR3, the DNA is TGTGCCAGCAGGTCTGGCGGAACGAACACCGGGGAGCTGTTTTTT. Its protein is CASRSGGTNTGELFF.

The J gene is TRBJ1-1, the V gene TRBV11-2, with D unresolved. The V end lost 5 bases, the J end lost 2 bases, and 9 bases lay between the germline ends. Per the germline V gene, CDR1 is SGHAT and CDR2 is FQNNGV. The CDR3 contains 13 residues. The CDR3 nucleotides read TGTGCCAGCAGCGTACAGAGAAACACTGAAGCTTTCTTT. It yields the protein CASSVQRNTEAFF.

Comments on this clone: The same CDR3 also results from other DNA sequences found in this sample. The chain combines TRBV9 with TRBJ1-3, with D perhaps TRBD1 (5 bases). The germline V and J ends were trimmed by 0 bases and 4 bases, with 8 bases remaining between them. CDR3 length: 14 amino acids. CDR1 is SGDLS and CDR2 is YYNGEE in the germline V gene. CDR3 nucleotide sequence: TGTGCCAGCAGCGTAGCCGGGGGGGGAAACACCATATATTTT. Protein: CASSVAGGGNTIYF.

The chain links TRBV18 to TRBJ1-1; D is possibly TRBD1 (5 bases). Between the trimmed V and J ends, which lost 2 bases and 0 bases, there was a span of 13 bases. This CDR3 contains 16 residues. Germline CDR1 reads KGHSH; CDR2 reads LQKENI. Written as DNA, the CDR3 is TGTGCCAGCTCACCAGCAGGGTCCGGGATGAACACTGAAGCTTTCTTT. It codes for CASSPAGSGMNTEAFF.

V usage is TRBV19 and J usage is TRBJ1-1; D gene ambiguous. Germline CDR1 is LNHDA and CDR2 is SQIVND (reference sequence). CDR3 length: 13 residues. V shed 1 base and J shed 2 bases, with 5 bases lying between them. The CDR3 DNA follows: TGTGCCAGTAGTATAGTTGATAACACTGAAGCTTTCTTT. Amino acids: CASSIVDNTEAFF.

The rearrangement uses TRBV7-9 and TRBJ1-2; the D is unclear. The V gene's germline CDR1 is SEHNR and CDR2 FQNEAQ (reference sequence). The V gene lost 4 bases and the J gene lost 0 bases, with 6 bases spanning the gap. The CDR3 consists of 13 residues. In DNA, the CDR3 is TGTGCCAGCAGCTACTCTACTAACTATGGCTACACCTTC. Its translation: CASSYSTNYGYTF.

CDR3 in DNA: TGTGCCAGCAAGGGGGCCTACAATGAGCAGTTCTTC. This sequence encodes CASKGAYNEQFF. The chain has TRBV19 and TRBJ2-1; D possibly corresponds to TRBD1 (6 bases). CDR3 size: 12 residues. Trimming took off 9 bases at V and 2 bases at J, with 8 bases between the two ends. Germline CDR1 LNHDA, CDR2 SQIVND (reference sequence).

Only one count was recorded for this clone. The chain combines TRBV12-3 or TRBV12-4 with TRBJ2-2; D unresolved. The V end lost 6 bases, the J end lost 6 bases, and 11 bases lay between the germline ends. This CDR3 is built from 13 residues. CDR3 region: CASSRLVAGELFF. The CDR3 DNA reads TGTGCCAGCAGCCGGTTGGTGGCCGGGGAGCTGTTTTTT.

V and J are TRBV15 and TRBJ2-6; D gene unclear. This CDR3 is built from 17 residues. Germline V gene lookup returns CDR1 LNHNV and CDR2 YYDKDF (reference sequence). V gave up 2 bases and J gave up 0 bases, with 11 bases separating them. CDR3 DNA sequence: TGTGCCACCAGCAGAAATCCCTCTGTCTCTGGGGCCAACGTCCTGACTTTC. Translated: CATSRNPSVSGANVLTF.

The V call is TRBV19, the J call TRBJ1-2; 10 nucleotides line up with TRBD1. The germline V gene has CDR1 LNHDA and CDR2 SQIVND (reference sequence). The CDR3 length is 14 residues. V lost 6 bases and J lost 6; bases outside the gene matches: 7. CDR3 sequence (DNA): TGTGCCAGTAGGCCGACAGGGGGCGACGATGGCTACACCTTC. This encodes CASRPTGGDDGYTF. Looking up the rest from reference TRBV19 and TRBJ1-2 gives the full variable domain: DGGITQSPKYLFRKEGQNVTLSCEQNLNHDAMYWYRQDPGQGLRLIYYSQIVNDFQKGDIAEGYSVSREKKESFPLTVTSAQKNPTAFYLCASRPTGGDDGYTFGSGTRLTVV.

The V call is TRBV5-8, the J call TRBJ2-1; possibly TRBD1 or TRBD2 for D (5 bases each). The V end lost 3 bases, the J end lost 4 bases, and 14 bases lay between the germline ends. The CDR3 has 15 amino acids. Germline CDR1 is SGHTS and CDR2 is YDEGEE. Written as DNA, the CDR3 is TGTGCCAGCAGCTCGCGAGGGGCCCCATACAATGAGCAGTTCTTC. It translates to CASSSRGAPYNEQFF.

The chain carries TRBV3-1 (or the pseudogene TRBV3-2) and TRBJ1-2, with TRBD1 matching 7 bases. The CDR3 has 14 residues. The germline V gene encodes CDR1 LGHDT and CDR2 YNNKEL (reference sequence). With V trimmed by 4 bases and J by 4 bases, 6 bases remained unmatched. The CDR3 sequence: CASSRGQGGYGYTF. In nucleotides, the CDR3 is TGTGCCAGCAGCCGGGGGCAGGGGGGCTATGGCTACACCTTC.

CDR3 in amino acids: CASRGTTYNEQFF. CDR3 sequence (DNA): TGCGCCAGCCGTGGGACAACCTACAATGAGCAGTTCTTC. The chain combines TRBV5-1 with TRBJ2-1; D is perhaps TRBD1 (6 bases). Per germline, CDR1 SGHRS and CDR2 YFSETQ. V lost 7 bases and J lost 2, with 10 bases in between. The CDR3 is made up of 13 amino acids.

The chain is built from TRBV18 and TRBJ1-1; D gene uncertain. CDR3 length: 14 residues. V dropped 3 bases and J dropped 3 bases, with 11 bases sitting between them. Germline V gene data show CDR1 as KGHSH and CDR2 as LQKENI. CDR3 sequence: CASSPQDTDTEAFF. For the CDR3, the DNA is TGTGCCAGCTCACCGCAGGATACCGACACTGAAGCTTTCTTT.

The rearrangement uses TRBV4-2 and TRBJ1-1, with D possibly matching TRBD1 (6 bases). Trimming took 1 base from V and 9 from J, leaving 27 bases between them. The CDR3 sequence is 18 residues long. Germline V gene sequence: CDR1 LGHNA, CDR2 YNFKEQ. CDR3 in DNA: TGTGCCAGCAGCCAAGCCGGGGGCGGATACGGTGGACGCCTGAAAGCTTTCTTT. As protein: CASSQAGGGYGGRLKAFF.

Here the CDR3 DNA reads TGCGCCAGCAGCCTGGACAGCTTAAATTCACCCCTCCACTTT. Protein: CASSLDSLNSPLHF. The chain carries TRBV5-1 and TRBJ1-6; possibly TRBD1 for D (6 bases). This CDR3 region has 14 residues. Germline V gene sequence: CDR1 SGHRS, CDR2 YFSETQ. The V and J ends lost 4 bases and 7 bases respectively, with 12 bases between them.